Listed here are 32 T cell receptor beta chains from one sample, sequenced in a study of ipilimumab plus nivolumab after autologous stem cell transplantation. The repertoire was sequenced with immunoSEQ multiplex PCR; TCRdb's copy has only in-frame clones and lacks some. The sample holds tens of thousands of clones, 83% seen once. The specimen was PBMCs, collected in a trial of ipilimumab plus nivolumab as post-transplant consolidation. The receptors stem from a male donor with diffuse large B-cell lymphoma.

V is TRBV18 and J is TRBJ2-7; D is uncertain. The CDR3 sequence is 12 residues long. Germline CDR1 is KGHSH and CDR2 is LQKENI. The V end was cut by 3 bases, the J end by 0 bases, with 3 bases between. The CDR3 DNA is TGTGCCAGCTCACCTCGCTCCTACGAGCAGTACTTC. This encodes CASSPRSYEQYF.

A word on this clone: Within the sample, other DNA sequences also encode this same CDR3. V is TRBV2 and J is TRBJ2-5, with unresolved D. CDR3 size: 11 residues. V was shortened by 4 bases and J by 5 bases, with 5 bases between the two germline ends. Germline CDR1 reads SNHLY; CDR2 reads FYNNEI. Here the CDR3 reads CASSVRETQYF. The CDR3 DNA follows: TGTGCCAGCAGTGTACGGGAGACCCAGTACTTC. The full variable domain, with the rest looked up from reference TRBV2 and TRBJ2-5, is EPEVTQTPSHQVTQMGQEVILRCVPISNHLYFYWYRQILGQKVEFLVSFYNNEISEKSEIFDDQFSVERPDGSNFTLKIRSTKLEDSAMYFCASSVRETQYFGPGTRLLVL.

The CDR3 bases are TGCGCCAGCAGCTATGGGGGCGAAGCTGAAGCTTTCTTT. Protein sequence: CASSYGGEAEAFF. The V and J genes are TRBV5-1 and TRBJ1-1; weak D call: TRBD1 (6 bases). The CDR3 has 13 residues. Germline V gives CDR1 SGHRS, CDR2 YFSETQ. Trimming removed 3 bases from V and 6 bases from J, with 12 bases in between.

The chain recombines TRBV5-1 with TRBJ2-2; possible D gene TRBD2, 6 bases. This CDR3 has 15 amino acids. V lost 3 bases and J 1 base, leaving 10 bases between the germline ends. Germline loops: CDR1 SGHRS, CDR2 YFSETQ. The CDR3 bases are TGCGCCAGCAGCTACAATAGCGGGAACACCGGGGAGCTGTTTTTT. It codes for CASSYNSGNTGELFF.

The V and J genes are TRBV2 and TRBJ1-1; D may be TRBD1 (5 bases). The CDR3 extends over 13 amino acids. Germline V lookup: CDR1 SNHLY, CDR2 FYNNEI. V was cut by 5 bases and J by 4 bases, with 11 bases left in between. CDR3 nucleotides: TGTGCCAGCAGTCAGGGTGAGGGCACTGAAGCTTTCTTT. Protein sequence: CASSQGEGTEAFF.

The chain carries TRBV6-1 and TRBJ2-5, with D uncertain. The CDR3 spans 12 residues. The germline V and J ends were trimmed by 0 bases and 5 bases, with 4 bases remaining between them. Germline CDR1 is MNHNS and CDR2 is SASEGT. This CDR3 reads CASSEASETQYF. CDR3 nucleotides: TGTGCCAGCAGTGAAGCAAGTGAGACCCAGTACTTC.

V and J are TRBV5-5 and TRBJ2-7; D might be TRBD1 (5 bases). V lost 0 bases to trimming and J lost 3 bases, with 13 bases between them. This CDR3 region has 15 residues. CDR1 and CDR2 from the germline V gene are SGHKS and YYEKEE (reference sequence). Here the CDR3 DNA reads TGTGCCAGCAGCTTGGCCGCAGACAGCGTCTACGAGCAGTACTTC. Encoded protein: CASSLAADSVYEQYF.

The rearrangement joins TRBV6-1 to TRBJ2-3; the match to TRBD1 covers 8 bases. CDR3 size: 15 residues. The germline gives CDR1 MNHNS, CDR2 SASEGT. V shed 6 bases and J 1 base; nucleotides not matched to a gene: 6. For the CDR3, the DNA is TGTGCCAGCAGCGACAGGGGTTTTGGCACAGATACGCAGTATTTT. It is translated as CASSDRGFGTDTQYF.

CDR3 protein: CASSQGGHNEKLFF. The CDR3 DNA follows: TGTGCCAGCAGCCAGGGGGGACACAATGAAAAACTGTTTTTT. This chain joins TRBV13 and TRBJ1-4; 7 bases are shared with TRBD1. The CDR3 spans 14 residues. Germline assignment: CDR1 PRHDT and CDR2 FYEKMQ (reference sequence). V was clipped by 5 bases and J by 5 bases; unmatched bases: 5.

This chain uses TRBV5-8 with TRBJ2-6; TRBD1 or TRBD2 may be the D gene (5 bases each). The CDR3 runs to 15 residues. V gave up 1 base and J gave up 4 bases, with 9 bases separating them. Looked up from germline, CDR1 is SGHTS and CDR2 is YDEGEE. CDR3 nucleotides: TGTGCCAGCAGCTTGTACGGGGCCGGGGCCAACGTCCTGACTTTC. It specifies CASSLYGAGANVLTF.

The chain is built from TRBV6-5 and TRBJ1-2; D is unclear. This CDR3 region has 15 residues. Germline loops: CDR1 MNHEY, CDR2 SVGAGI. Trimming pared 2 bases from V and 5 bases from J, leaving 15 bases between. The CDR3: CASSYRTRGTYGYTF. The CDR3 DNA sequence: TGTGCCAGCAGTTACCGGACCCGAGGCACGTATGGCTACACCTTC.

V is TRBV7-9 and J is TRBJ2-2; tentative D call: TRBD1 (5 bases). V lost 3 bases, J lost 1 base, and 12 bases lay in between. The CDR3 is 16 amino acids. Germline V gives CDR1 SEHNR, CDR2 FQNEAQ (reference sequence). The CDR3, as DNA: TGTGCCAGCAGCTTTCCCCCCACAGGGAACACCGGGGAGCTGTTTTTT. Translated, it gives CASSFPPTGNTGELFF.

The chain couples TRBV28 to TRBJ2-1; 8 nucleotides match TRBD1. V gave up 5 bases and J gave up 5 bases; unmatched junction bases: 8. CDR1 MDHEN and CDR2 SYDVKM come from the germline V gene. The CDR3 is 15 amino acids. CDR3 sequence reads: CASSLLPDRDNEQFF. As DNA, the CDR3 is TGTGCCAGCAGTCTACTCCCGGACAGGGACAATGAGCAGTTCTTC.

This rearrangement joins TRBV6-6 to TRBJ1-6; D perhaps matches TRBD1 (5 bases). V was cut by 4 bases and J by 10 bases, with 14 bases left in between. The germline V gene has CDR1 MNHNY and CDR2 SVGAGI (reference sequence). This CDR3 has 14 amino acids. The CDR3 DNA sequence: TGTGCCAGCAGTTCGATACAGGTTCAATCACCCCTCCACTTT. Translated, it gives CASSSIQVQSPLHF.

The chain employs TRBV29-1 and TRBJ2-7; D is unresolved. Between the trimmed V and J ends, which lost 4 bases and 5 bases, there was a span of 21 bases. CDR3 length equals 15 residues. Germline lookup yields CDR1 SQVTM and CDR2 ANQGSEA. The CDR3 DNA reads TGCAGCGTTGCCGGATTGCATACGACCAAGAACGAGCAGTACTTC. Amino acids: CSVAGLHTTKNEQYF.

The gene calls are TRBV18 and TRBJ2-1, with D tentatively TRBD1 or TRBD2 (5 bases each). Deletions cut 6 bases from V and 5 bases from J, with 14 bases between. The CDR3 spans 14 residues. Germline CDR1 reads KGHSH; CDR2 reads LQKENI. CDR3 amino acids: CASSHYGDDNEQFF. In DNA, the CDR3 is TGTGCCAGCTCCCATTACGGGGACGACAATGAGCAGTTCTTC.

The chain couples TRBV10-1 to TRBJ2-7; D is possibly TRBD2 (6 bases). The length of the CDR3 is 15 residues. Per germline, CDR1 WNHNN and CDR2 SYGVQD (reference sequence). V lost 8 bases and J lost 4, with 21 bases in between. CDR3 DNA sequence: TGCGCCAGCTACGGACGAACGGGGGAGGTATACGAGCAGTACTTC. Its translation: CASYGRTGEVYEQYF.

The chain is built from TRBV27 and TRBJ2-3; weak D call: TRBD1 (5 bases). Between the trimmed V and J ends, which lost 5 bases and 2 bases, there was a span of 14 bases. This CDR3 has 15 amino acids. Germline V lookup: CDR1 MNHEY, CDR2 SMNVEV (reference sequence). The DNA for the CDR3 is TGTGCCAGCAGTCCCAGGGTGAGGAACACAGATACGCAGTATTTT. Its protein product is CASSPRVRNTDTQYF.

The chain recombines TRBV5-1 with TRBJ1-1, with D unclear. The CDR3 has 14 amino acids. V lost 0 bases to trimming and J lost 0 bases, with 6 bases between them. Germline V CDR1 and CDR2: SGHRS, YFSETQ. The CDR3 bases are TGCGCCAGCAGCTTGGGGCCAGTGAACACTGAAGCTTTCTTT. Protein sequence: CASSLGPVNTEAFF.

J is TRBJ1-3 and V is TRBV18, with D unresolved. Germline V gene lookup returns CDR1 KGHSH and CDR2 LQKENI. The germline V and J ends were trimmed by 5 bases and 0 bases, with 8 bases remaining between them. This CDR3 has 14 residues. The CDR3 nucleotides read TGTGCCAGCTCAGAGGGCCTCTCTGGAAACACCATATATTTT. As protein: CASSEGLSGNTIYF.

This chain uses TRBV6-5 with TRBJ2-7, with D possibly TRBD2 on 5 matching bases. Trimming shortened V by 7 bases and J by 3 bases, and 10 bases separated the two germline ends. The CDR3 contains 12 residues. Germline assignment: CDR1 MNHEY and CDR2 SVGAGI. The CDR3 nucleotides read TGTGCCAGCACCAGCGGCGGCTACGAGCAGTACTTC. This sequence encodes CASTSGGYEQYF.

The chain has TRBV2 and TRBJ2-3; maybe TRBD2 (5 bases). CDR1 and CDR2 from the germline V gene are SNHLY and FYNNEI. The CDR3 extends over 15 amino acids. Between the trimmed V and J ends, which lost 7 bases and 2 bases, there was a span of 16 bases. The CDR3 here is CASNQRGLLTDTQYF. The CDR3 DNA reads TGTGCCAGCAACCAACGGGGTCTCCTCACAGATACGCAGTATTTT. Full variable domain (outside the CDR3, taken from reference TRBV2 and TRBJ2-3): EPEVTQTPSHQVTQMGQEVILRCVPISNHLYFYWYRQILGQKVEFLVSFYNNEISEKSEIFDDQFSVERPDGSNFTLKIRSTKLEDSAMYFCASNQRGLLTDTQYFGPGTRLTVL.

The gene calls are TRBV7-8 and TRBJ2-1; D unresolved. In germline, CDR1 is SGHVS, CDR2 FQNEAQ. The CDR3 extends over 12 amino acids. Trimming took 5 bases from V and 12 from J, leaving 14 bases between them. CDR3 region: CASSPFPDGQFF. The CDR3 nucleotides read TGTGCCAGCAGCCCCTTTCCGGACGGGCAGTTCTTC.

The count of this clone is one. This rearrangement joins TRBV6-5 to TRBJ2-7, with TRBD1 matching over 9 bases. Trimming at V came to 7 bases and at J to 7 bases, leaving 8 bases not matched to a gene. Germline values: CDR1 MNHEY, CDR2 SVGAGI. CDR3 size: 13 residues. The CDR3 sequence is CASNQDRGGEQYF. CDR3 nucleotides: TGTGCCAGCAACCAGGACAGGGGTGGAGAGCAGTACTTC.

The chain couples TRBV7-8 to TRBJ2-3, with unresolved D. Looked up from germline, CDR1 is SGHVS and CDR2 is FQNEAQ. CDR3 length equals 11 residues. V lost 2 bases and J lost 5, with 2 bases in between. Here the CDR3 DNA reads TGTGCCAGCAGCTTAAGAGATACGCAGTATTTT. Translated: CASSLRDTQYF.

The chain links TRBV5-1 to TRBJ2-1, with TRBD2 identical over 10 bases. This CDR3 has 16 amino acids. Germline CDR1 SGHRS, CDR2 YFSETQ. The J segment lost 7 bases and the V segment lost 4 bases, leaving 11 bases of the junction unmatched. The CDR3 here is CASSPFSGGAENEQFF. The CDR3 coding sequence is TGCGCCAGCAGCCCCTTCAGCGGGGGGGCCGAGAATGAGCAGTTCTTC.

The chain carries TRBV5-4 and TRBJ1-1; the D gene is possibly TRBD1 (5 bases). Germline V gene sequence: CDR1 SGHNT, CDR2 YYREEE (reference sequence). The CDR3 is 15 amino acids. Trimming shortened V by 0 bases and J by 0 bases, and 9 bases separated the two germline ends. This CDR3 is CASSLDVGVNTEAFF. CDR3 in DNA: TGTGCCAGCAGCTTGGATGTAGGGGTGAACACTGAAGCTTTCTTT.

The chain is built from TRBV6-4 and TRBJ1-2, with D maybe TRBD1 (5 bases). Per germline, CDR1 MRHNA and CDR2 SNTAGT. Between the trimmed V and J ends, which lost 3 bases and 4 bases, there was a span of 9 bases. There are 13 residues in the CDR3. CDR3 region: CASSESGSYGYTF. CDR3 nucleotide sequence: TGTGCCAGCAGTGAGTCAGGGAGCTATGGCTACACCTTC.

The chain employs TRBV7-9 and TRBJ2-3; D is unclear. V was clipped by 1 base and J by 2 bases, with 10 bases between them. Germline V gene lookup returns CDR1 SEHNR and CDR2 FQNEAQ (reference sequence). This CDR3 comprises 15 residues. DNA for the CDR3: TGTGCCAGCAGCTTAGGAACTACCTACACAGATACGCAGTATTTT. The encoded protein is CASSLGTTYTDTQYF.

The chain uses TRBV5-6 and TRBJ1-1; no definite D call. V lost 2 bases to trimming and J lost 0 bases, with 11 bases between them. This CDR3 has 15 amino acids. In germline, CDR1 is SGHDT, CDR2 YYEEEE. CDR3 bases: TGTGCCAGCAGCTTCCGGATAGGGATGAACACTGAAGCTTTCTTT. The encoded protein is CASSFRIGMNTEAFF. Full variable domain (missing parts from reference TRBV5-6 and TRBJ1-1): DAGVTQSPTHLIKTRGQQVTLRCSPKSGHDTVSWYQQALGQGPQFIFQYYEEEERQRGNFPDRFSGHQFPNYSSELNVNALLLGDSALYLCASSFRIGMNTEAFFGQGTRLTVV.

This sequence joins TRBV6-5 and TRBJ2-7; D is perhaps TRBD1 (6 bases). The CDR3 extends over 15 amino acids. The ends were cut back, 5 bases at V and 7 bases at J, with 21 bases in the middle. Germline CDR1 and CDR2: MNHEY and SVGAGI. The DNA for the CDR3 is TGTGCCAGCAGTACCGAGGGCAGGGGTGCTGGGGAGCAGTACTTC. This encodes CASSTEGRGAGEQYF.

The V and J genes are TRBV5-1 and TRBJ2-2; the D gene could be TRBD1 or TRBD2 (6 bases each). CDR3 size: 15 residues. Trimming stripped 1 base from V and 2 bases from J, with 9 bases between. Germline CDR1 SGHRS, CDR2 YFSETQ. CDR3 amino acids: CASSLPGANTGELFF. CDR3 sequence (DNA): TGCGCCAGCAGCTTGCCGGGGGCCAACACCGGGGAGCTGTTTTTT.